The 22 T cell receptor beta chains presented below share a single source sample, sequenced in a study of blood T cell repertoires in COVID-19. Here immunoSEQ multiplex PCR was the method, and the copy in TCRdb shows in-frame clones only, minus some. In the table there are more than 95,000 clones, around 82% of which are singletons. Sequenced material: peripheral blood. The receptors here all came from a man aged 25 to 40 with COVID-19, enrolled during active disease.

The rearrangement links TRBV30 to TRBJ2-1, with 16 bases aligning to TRBD2. The CDR3 runs to 15 residues. Germline trimming cut 5 bases from V and 8 bases from J; bases unmatched to any gene: 6. In germline, CDR1 is GTSNPN, CDR2 SVGIG (reference sequence). The CDR3 sequence is CAWLGLAGGRDEQFF. As DNA, the CDR3 is TGTGCCTGGCTGGGACTAGCGGGAGGGAGGGATGAGCAGTTCTTC.

This sequence joins TRBV11-3 and TRBJ1-2, with 10 bases aligning to TRBD1. Germline trimming cut 5 bases from V and 3 bases from J; bases unmatched to any gene: 3. Per germline, CDR1 SGHNT and CDR2 YENEEA. The CDR3 runs to 14 residues. CDR3 in DNA: TGTGCCAGCAGCATGGGACAGGGGCACTATGGCTACACCTTC. Its translation is CASSMGQGHYGYTF.

This rearrangement joins TRBV2 to TRBJ2-3; 9 bases match TRBD1. Germline V gene lookup returns CDR1 SNHLY and CDR2 FYNNEI. V shed 3 bases, J shed 7 bases, and the junction held 8 bases outside the gene matches. The CDR3 totals 15 residues. Here the CDR3 DNA reads TGTGCCAGCAGTGACCGGACAGGGGCCGAGAATACGCAGTATTTT. Translation: CASSDRTGAENTQYF.

This rearrangement joins TRBV30 to TRBJ2-1, with 10 nucleotides matching TRBD2. Looked up from germline, CDR1 is GTSNPN and CDR2 is SVGIG (reference sequence). The CDR3 has 16 residues. V shed 0 bases, J shed 8 bases, and the junction held 10 bases outside the gene matches. CDR3 sequence: CAWSVGAGGPSDEQFF. DNA of the CDR3: TGTGCCTGGAGTGTTGGAGCGGGAGGGCCCTCGGATGAGCAGTTCTTC.

This clone was picked up a small number of times. The chain couples TRBV7-8 to TRBJ2-7; 7 bases are a match to TRBD2. The germline V gene encodes CDR1 SGHVS and CDR2 FQNEAQ. After removal of 5 bases from V and 0 bases from J, the junction contained 4 bases not matched to a gene. This CDR3 has 14 residues. This chain's CDR3 is CASSPSGDSYEQYF. The CDR3 region has the DNA TGTGCCAGCAGCCCCAGCGGGGACTCCTACGAGCAGTACTTC.

The gene calls are TRBV19 and TRBJ2-5, with D possibly matching TRBD1 (5 bases). The germline V and J ends were trimmed by 0 bases and 6 bases, with 14 bases remaining between them. Germline V gene lookup returns CDR1 LNHDA and CDR2 SQIVND (reference sequence). The CDR3 loop spans 15 amino acids. Here the CDR3 reads CASSIDFQGRKTQYF. The DNA of the CDR3 is TGTGCCAGTAGTATAGATTTCCAGGGTCGGAAGACCCAGTACTTC.

This clone was seen only a few times. The rearrangement links TRBV19 to TRBJ2-7, with TRBD2 as a possible D gene (6 bases). V was cut by 3 bases and J by 2 bases, with 23 bases left in between. This CDR3 is 18 amino acids long. Germline lookup yields CDR1 LNHDA and CDR2 SQIVND (reference sequence). DNA for the CDR3: TGTGCCAGTAGTATCTCGCTAGCGTCGGGCCGGATCACCTACGAGCAGTACTTC. It translates to CASSISLASGRITYEQYF.

The CDR3 coding sequence is TGTGCCAGCAGTTCCTACCTAGTGTCCACTAGCACAGATACGCAGTATTTT. The encoded protein is CASSSYLVSTSTDTQYF. The rearrangement uses TRBV6-2 or TRBV6-3 and TRBJ2-3; D not certain. Trimming took 4 bases from V and 0 from J, leaving 17 bases between them. Germline assignment: CDR1 MNHEY and CDR2 SVGEGT. The CDR3 has 17 residues.

This clone appeared a few times. As DNA, the CDR3 is TGTGCCAGCAGTTTATTATACGGGACAGGGAATGAGCAGTTCTTC. Residues: CASSLLYGTGNEQFF. The chain joins TRBV27 to TRBJ2-1; 9 bases line up with TRBD1. Germline CDR1 reads MNHEY; CDR2 reads SMNVEV (reference sequence). The ends lost 1 base at V and 7 bases at J; junction bases unmatched: 5. The CDR3 contains 15 residues.

The CDR3 region has the DNA TGTGCCAGCAGCCACCAGGGCGGGGGGGATAATGAGCAGTTCTTC. Translating gives CASSHQGGGDNEQFF. The V call is TRBV7-9, the J call TRBJ2-1; 9 positions match TRBD2. V shed 5 bases, J shed 7 bases, and the junction held 9 bases outside the gene matches. The CDR3 spans 15 residues. Germline loops: CDR1 SEHNR, CDR2 FQNEAQ (reference sequence).

This clone appeared a few times. The chain uses TRBV5-1 and TRBJ2-5; D might be TRBD2 (6 bases). Germline V gene data show CDR1 as SGHRS and CDR2 as YFSETQ. The CDR3 is made up of 14 amino acids. V was trimmed by 0 bases and J by 5 bases, leaving 11 bases between them. The CDR3 sequence is CASSLAAGRETQYF. Written as DNA, the CDR3 is TGCGCCAGCAGCTTGGCCGCGGGACGGGAGACCCAGTACTTC.

This chain connects TRBV5-4 to TRBJ2-3, with TRBD1 as a possible D gene (6 bases). The CDR3 covers 15 residues. The germline V and J ends were trimmed by 4 bases and 5 bases, with 17 bases remaining between them. CDR1 and CDR2 from the germline V gene are SGHNT and YYREEE (reference sequence). CDR3 sequence reads: CASSPAQGFGDTQYF. In DNA, the CDR3 is TGTGCCAGCAGCCCCGCACAGGGTTTCGGAGATACGCAGTATTTT.

V and J are TRBV7-9 and TRBJ1-1; D is perhaps TRBD1 (5 bases). There are 15 residues in the CDR3. Trimming took 5 bases from V and 3 from J, leaving 16 bases between them. CDR1 and CDR2 (germline): SEHNR, FQNEAQ (reference sequence). CDR3 sequence (DNA): TGTGCCAGCAGCATAGTGGTAGCGGGGGACACTGAAGCTTTCTTT. Protein: CASSIVVAGDTEAFF.

Only one count was recorded for this clone. The J gene is TRBJ2-5, the V gene TRBV11-3, with D perhaps matching TRBD2 (7 bases). From germline, CDR1 is SGHNT and CDR2 YENEEA. V was cut by 4 bases and J by 7 bases, with 19 bases left in between. This CDR3 comprises 15 residues. CDR3 in DNA: TGTGCCAGCAGCTCCCCCGAAGGGGGGGGGTGGACCCAGTACTTC. This gives the protein CASSSPEGGGWTQYF.

This rearrangement joins TRBV10-3 to TRBJ1-2, with 8 nucleotides matching TRBD1. The CDR3 contains 16 residues. J gave up 4 bases and V 7 bases, and 14 bases lay outside the gene matches. Germline CDR1 reads ENHRY; CDR2 reads SYGVKD. The chain's CDR3 is CAITRTLGQGFYGYTF. DNA for the CDR3: TGTGCCATCACCCGGACACTCGGACAGGGATTCTATGGCTACACCTTC.

The chain employs TRBV7-9 and TRBJ2-3, with TRBD1 matching 7 bases. The CDR3 sequence is 16 residues long. The trim removed 3 bases at V and 0 bases at J, leaving 6 bases unmatched. The germline CDR1 and CDR2 sequences are SEHNR and FQNEAQ (reference sequence). The CDR3 DNA reads TGTGCCAGCAGCTTCAGACAGGGTCTAAGCACAGATACGCAGTATTTT. It translates to CASSFRQGLSTDTQYF.

The rearrangement links TRBV7-3 to TRBJ2-1; tentatively, D is TRBD2 (6 bases). Germline V gives CDR1 SGHTA, CDR2 FQGTGA. Between the trimmed V and J ends, which lost 6 bases and 5 bases, there was a span of 20 bases. The CDR3 contains 16 residues. The CDR3 DNA reads as TGTGCCAGCAGTTCCCTTTCAGGGACTCGTAACAATGAGCAGTTCTTC. It specifies CASSSLSGTRNNEQFF.

This rearrangement joins TRBV11-2 to TRBJ2-1, with D possibly TRBD2 on 5 matching bases. Trimming left V 5 bases short and J 8 bases short, with 16 bases between. In germline, CDR1 is SGHAT, CDR2 FQNNGV. The CDR3 sequence is 14 residues long. The CDR3 coding sequence is TGTGCCAGCAGCCTAGGCATCGCGGGTCATGAGCAGTTCTTC. It yields the protein CASSLGIAGHEQFF.

The gene calls are TRBV19 and TRBJ1-2; a possible D gene is TRBD1 (5 bases). V lost 3 bases, J lost 4 bases, and 15 bases lay in between. Germline loops: CDR1 LNHDA, CDR2 SQIVND (reference sequence). The CDR3 extends over 15 amino acids. In DNA form, the CDR3 reads TGTGCCAGTAGTATGTACGGAGGGGCTGCCTATGGCTACACCTTC. Protein: CASSMYGGAAYGYTF.

This chain connects TRBV6-2 or TRBV6-3 to TRBJ1-1, with D possibly being TRBD1 (5 bases). The length of the CDR3 is 14 residues. Between the trimmed V and J ends, which lost 2 bases and 4 bases, there was a span of 11 bases. CDR1 and CDR2 from the germline V gene are MNHEY and SVGEGT. The CDR3 region has the DNA TGTGCCAGCAGTTACGATGGGGCAGGCACTGAAGCTTTCTTT. Protein: CASSYDGAGTEAFF.

This clone was found a few times. The chain joins TRBV28 to TRBJ2-7; 13 nucleotides agree with TRBD2. The CDR3 extends over 16 amino acids. In germline, CDR1 is MDHEN, CDR2 SYDVKM. Germline trimming cut 3 bases from V and 2 bases from J; bases unmatched to any gene: 4. This CDR3 is CASSLGLAGPAYEQYF. The CDR3 DNA is TGTGCCAGCAGTTTGGGACTAGCGGGACCCGCCTACGAGCAGTACTTC. The whole variable domain, remainder taken from reference TRBV28 and TRBJ2-7, is DVKVTQSSRYLVKRTGEKVFLECVQDMDHENMFWYRQDPGLGLRLIYFSYDVKMKEKGDIPEGYSVSREKKERFSLILESASTNQTSMYLCASSLGLAGPAYEQYFGPGTRLTVT.

This clone was recorded a few times. The chain has TRBV18 and TRBJ2-6, with 9 bases lining up with TRBD1. Unmatched junction bases numbered 4, after V lost 4 bases and J lost 0 bases. The CDR3 covers 17 residues. Germline CDR1 reads KGHSH; CDR2 reads LQKENI. CDR3 DNA sequence: TGTGCCAGCTCACAGGGGACAGGGAACTCTGGGGCCAACGTCCTGACTTTC. Protein sequence: CASSQGTGNSGANVLTF.